The 18 T cell receptor beta chains reported below all come from one sample, sequenced in a study of blood T cell repertoires in COVID-19. Only in-frame clones appear in the TCRdb table, and some are missing; sequencing was by immunoSEQ multiplex PCR. The sample yields about 99,000 clones, roughly four fifths seen once. The sequencing input was peripheral blood. The source of these receptors is a man in his sixties with acute or convalescent COVID-19.

This sequence joins TRBV7-2 and TRBJ2-7; TRBD1 matches at 9 bases. V was clipped by 0 bases and J by 3 bases; unmatched bases: 0. CDR1 and CDR2 from the germline V gene are SGHTA and FQGNSA. CDR3 length equals 14 residues. The CDR3 here is CASSLAGQGYEQYF. In DNA form, the CDR3 reads TGTGCCAGCAGCTTAGCGGGACAGGGCTACGAGCAGTACTTC.

The chain has TRBV6-5 and TRBJ1-5; D not certain. This CDR3 region has 12 residues. Germline loops: CDR1 MNHEY, CDR2 SVGAGI. V lost 6 bases and J lost 1, with 4 bases in between. The CDR3 DNA is TGTGCCAGCAGGCTAAGCAATCAGCCCCAGCATTTT. Translating it yields CASRLSNQPQHF.

CDR3 in amino acids: CASLPGQTYNEQFF. CDR3 coding DNA: TGTGCCAGCTTACCGGGACAGACCTACAATGAGCAGTTCTTC. V gene TRBV6-5 combines with J gene TRBJ2-1; TRBD1 matches at 7 bases. From germline, CDR1 is MNHEY and CDR2 SVGAGI. Trimming at V came to 8 bases and at J to 2 bases, leaving 6 bases not matched to a gene. The CDR3 is 14 residues long.

This clone has more than one count but fewer than ten. The chain joins TRBV7-2 to TRBJ2-2, with 7 positions matching TRBD1. Germline CDR1 and CDR2: SGHTA and FQGNSA. J gave up 4 bases and V 4 bases, and 3 bases lay outside the gene matches. The CDR3 has 14 amino acids. The CDR3 DNA sequence: TGTGCCAGCAGCTCCAGGGGGATCACCGGGGAGCTGTTTTTT. It specifies CASSSRGITGELFF.

The chain couples TRBV7-2 to TRBJ1-6, with 10 bases fitting TRBD1. The V segment lost 7 bases and the J segment 7 bases; nucleotides outside the gene matches: 7. Germline CDR1 reads SGHTA; CDR2 reads FQGNSA. This CDR3 comprises 15 residues. The CDR3 nucleotides read TGTGCCAGCACCCCGGACAGGGGGATAAATTCACCCCTCCACTTT. Protein product: CASTPDRGINSPLHF.

The rearrangement uses TRBV20-1 and TRBJ2-2; 7 nucleotides line up with TRBD1. Germline V gives CDR1 DFQATT, CDR2 SNEGSKA (reference sequence). Trimming cost V 3 bases and J 4 bases; bases outside gene matches: 5. This CDR3 has 14 amino acids. The CDR3 nucleotides read TGCAGTGCTAGTGCACAGGGGTTCACCGGGGAGCTGTTTTTT. This codes for CSASAQGFTGELFF.

The chain couples TRBV10-3 to TRBJ1-5; a possible D gene is TRBD1 (6 bases). The V and J ends lost 0 bases and 2 bases respectively, with 11 bases between them. The CDR3 is 16 residues long. CDR1 is ENHRY, CDR2 SYGVKD, per germline. The CDR3 reads CAISESQSGGNQPQHF. The CDR3 bases are TGTGCCATCAGTGAGTCTCAGTCAGGGGGCAATCAGCCCCAGCATTTT.

About this clone itself: The sample contains more than one DNA sequence encoding this CDR3. The chain carries TRBV6-5 and TRBJ2-7, with 7 positions matching TRBD1. This CDR3 spans 13 amino acids. CDR1 is MNHEY, CDR2 SVGAGI, per germline. The V and J ends lost 6 bases and 0 bases, in that order; junction bases with no gene match: 2. The CDR3 reads CASRRQGSYEQYF. The DNA for the CDR3 is TGTGCCAGCAGGAGACAGGGCTCCTACGAGCAGTACTTC.

The CDR3 bases are TGCAGCGTTGTGTCCCCTGTGACAGGCGCCACCAAAAACATTCAGTACTTC. Translating gives CSVVSPVTGATKNIQYF. The V call is TRBV29-1, the J call TRBJ2-4; perhaps TRBD1 as D (6 bases). Trimming took 4 bases from V and 2 from J, leaving 21 bases between them. Germline V gene lookup returns CDR1 SQVTM and CDR2 ANQGSEA. The CDR3 runs to 17 residues.

V is TRBV28 and J is TRBJ2-5; a possible D gene is TRBD2 (5 bases). V lost 2 bases and J lost 2, with 9 bases in between. From germline, CDR1 is MDHEN and CDR2 SYDVKM. This CDR3 region has 14 residues. In DNA, the CDR3 is TGTGCCAGCAGTTTACCGCCGGGGCAAGAGACCCAGTACTTC. Its protein product is CASSLPPGQETQYF. Filled out from reference TRBV28 and TRBJ2-5, the complete variable domain reads DVKVTQSSRYLVKRTGEKVFLECVQDMDHENMFWYRQDPGLGLRLIYFSYDVKMKEKGDIPEGYSVSREKKERFSLILESASTNQTSMYLCASSLPPGQETQYFGPGTRLLVL.

The genes are TRBV9 and TRBJ2-7, with a tentative D call TRBD1 (5 bases). Germline lookup yields CDR1 SGDLS and CDR2 YYNGEE. V lost 0 bases and J lost 0, with 13 bases in between. This CDR3 has 16 amino acids. The CDR3 is CASSVDLGPNSYEQYF. As DNA, the CDR3 is TGTGCCAGCAGCGTAGATCTGGGGCCCAACTCCTACGAGCAGTACTTC.

This chain joins TRBV5-1 and TRBJ2-7, with D possibly being TRBD2 (5 bases). Germline V lookup: CDR1 SGHRS, CDR2 YFSETQ. This CDR3 is built from 12 residues. With 4 bases removed from V and 2 bases from J, the gap between germline ends came to 7 bases. The CDR3 DNA follows: TGCGCCAGCAGCCTCGGGGCCTACGAGCAGTACTTC. This gives the protein CASSLGAYEQYF.

This clone was counted between two and nine times. In DNA, the CDR3 is TGTGCCAGCAGTTTGGGAAGGAGCGGGAGAACCAATGAGCAGTTCTTC. Translated: CASSLGRSGRTNEQFF. The chain carries TRBV28 and TRBJ2-1, with 8 bases fitting TRBD2. V gave up 3 bases and J gave up 6 bases; unmatched junction bases: 10. The CDR3 is 16 amino acids. Germline assignment: CDR1 MDHEN and CDR2 SYDVKM.

This clone occurred a few times. The chain couples TRBV11-3 to TRBJ2-1; maybe TRBD2 (5 bases). This CDR3 comprises 13 residues. V lost 2 bases to trimming and J lost 5 bases, with 7 bases between them. CDR1 and CDR2 (germline): SGHNT, YENEEA. The CDR3, as DNA: TGTGCCAGCAGCTTAATGAGGGACAATGAGCAGTTCTTC. As protein: CASSLMRDNEQFF.

In nucleotides, the CDR3 is TGTGCCTGGAGTGTAGGGGCACAGGGATGGGGCTATGGCTACACCTTC. Its translation is CAWSVGAQGWGYGYTF. The rearrangement joins TRBV30 to TRBJ1-2; TRBD1 might be the D (6 bases). The CDR3 sequence is 16 residues long. Per germline, CDR1 GTSNPN and CDR2 SVGIG (reference sequence). Trimming pared 0 bases from V and 4 bases from J, leaving 18 bases between. The full variable domain, its missing parts supplied by reference TRBV30 and TRBJ1-2, is SQTIHQWPATLVQPVGSPLSLECTVEGTSNPNLYWYRQAAGRGLQLLFYSVGIGQISSEVPQNLSASRPQDRQFILSSKKLLLSDSGFYLCAWSVGAQGWGYGYTFGSGTRLTVV.

The chain uses TRBV20-1 and TRBJ1-5, with D hard to call. Germline-derived CDR1 and CDR2 are DFQATT and SNEGSKA (reference sequence). V was shortened by 6 bases and J by 5 bases, with 5 bases between the two germline ends. This CDR3 has 10 amino acids. CDR3 coding DNA: TGCAGTGCCGGGGATCAGCCCCAGCATTTT. It encodes CSAGDQPQHF.

The chain links TRBV25-1 to TRBJ1-4; D remains ambiguous. Trimming stripped 5 bases from V and 8 bases from J, with 6 bases between. Per the germline V gene, CDR1 is MGHDK and CDR2 is SYGVNS. The CDR3 extends over 11 amino acids. Here the CDR3 reads CASSRSEKLFF. The DNA for the CDR3 is TGTGCCAGCAGTCGGAGCGAAAAACTGTTTTTT.

The V gene is TRBV5-4, the J gene TRBJ1-2; TRBD1 matches at 8 bases. The V gene's germline CDR1 is SGHNT and CDR2 YYREEE (reference sequence). V dropped 3 bases and J dropped 0; count of bases not matched to a gene: 4. This CDR3 has 15 amino acids. CDR3 residues: CASSWDRMTNYGYTF. The CDR3 DNA follows: TGTGCCAGCAGCTGGGACAGGATGACTAACTATGGCTACACCTTC.